This T cell receptor (beta chain) was captured by sequencing in a study of blood T cell repertoires in COVID-19. As for the study in general: The origin of the acute and convalescent COVID-19 samples was the United States, Italy and Spain. In each case, the material was cDNA or gDNA derived from T cells, B-cell-depleted T cells, or PBMCs.

Study processing details: Counts of nucleated cells, estimated from reference gene primer amplification, were obtained. The table came from immunoSEQ multiplex PCR; TCRdb's copy has only in-frame clones and leaves some out. The V and J calls and clone size come from that table; D and trimming were worked out from the DNA. The sample carries 250,000 to 400,000 clones, 88% recorded once. Per the germline V gene, CDR1 is SGHRS and CDR2 is YFSETQ. This CDR3 has 13 amino acids. The V end lost 2 bases, the J end lost 12 bases, and 15 bases lay between the germline ends. The sequence came from a woman under 40 with COVID-19, enrolled during active disease. The rearrangement joins TRBV5-1 to TRBJ2-1, with a possible D match to TRBD1 (6 bases). Material for sequencing was peripheral blood. This chain's CDR3 is CASSLDGQQRQFF. The CDR3 coding sequence is TGCGCCAGCAGCTTAGACGGACAGCAGCGGCAGTTCTTC.